This is a list of T cell receptor beta chains from one sample in a study of identifying expanded T cells in peripheral blood. Assay: immunoSEQ multiplex PCR; the TCRdb copy retains only in-frame clones and omits some. This table holds roughly 92,000 clones, around 89% found once. The specimen sequenced was blood. The receptors stem from a person between 18 and 75 years old in good health. The CDR3 runs from the conserved cysteine through the conserved F or W. A D gene is named only where the DNA matches it firmly. A row's size may be missing; if present it is once, few, many or a size class.

CDR3aa,CDR3nt,abundance,v_gene,j_gene,d_gene
CASSQGRQDHHYGYTF,TGCGCCAGCAGCCAAGGGCGACAGGACCACCACTATGGCTACACCTTC,NA,TRBV4-3,TRBJ1-2,NA
CASSVTGGPYNEQFF,TGTGCCAGCAGTGTGACAGGGGGCCCCTACAATGAGCAGTTCTTC,NA,TRBV25-1,TRBJ2-1,TRBD1
CAWSLGGLGEQYF,TGTGCCTGGAGTTTGGGTGGCCTGGGCGAGCAGTACTTC,NA,TRBV30,TRBJ2-7,NA
CASSLQGLIGNEQFF,TGCGCCAGCAGCTTACAGGGTCTAATCGGGAATGAGCAGTTCTTC,NA,TRBV5-1,TRBJ2-1,NA
CASSLGLNTGELFF,TGTGCCAGCAGCTTGGGCCTCAACACCGGGGAGCTGTTTTTT,NA,TRBV7-8,TRBJ2-2,NA
CAIRGQGLYGYTF,TGTGCCATCAGGGGACAGGGCCTCTATGGCTACACCTTC,NA,TRBV10-3,TRBJ1-2,TRBD1
CASSQFRGTEAFF,TGCGCCAGCAGCCAATTCAGGGGCACTGAAGCTTTCTTT,NA,TRBV4-3,TRBJ1-1,NA
CASSQDPTGLYGANVLTF,TGCGCCAGCAGCCAAGATCCGACAGGGCTTTATGGGGCCAACGTCCTGACTTTC,once,TRBV4-3,TRBJ2-6,TRBD1
CASSIFSSTDTQYF,TGTGCCAGCAGCATCTTTAGCAGCACAGATACGCAGTATTTT,NA,TRBV9,TRBJ2-3,NA
CASSQAPGLLNTEAFF,TGCGCCAGCAGCCAAGCCCCAGGCCTCCTGAACACTGAAGCTTTCTTT,NA,TRBV4-1,TRBJ1-1,NA
CASSQGTGTSYEQYF,TGCGCCAGCAGCCAAGGGACAGGCACCTCCTACGAGCAGTACTTC,NA,TRBV4-3,TRBJ2-7,TRBD1
CASSPDSGGAPPSGELFF,TGTGCCAGCAGCCCTGATAGCGGGGGGGCCCCCCCATCTGGGGAGCTGTTTTTT,NA,TRBV11-1,TRBJ2-2,TRBD2
CASSYGVGEQFF,TGTGCCAGCAGTTACGGGGTGGGTGAGCAGTTCTTC,NA,TRBV6-6,TRBJ2-1,NA
CASSSTIEPNYNSPLHF,TGTGCCAGCAGCTCGACCATCGAACCGAACTATAATTCACCCCTCCACTTT,NA,TRBV5-6,TRBJ1-6,NA
CASSFRGGLNEKLFF,TGTGCCAGCAGCTTTCGAGGAGGGCTTAATGAAAAACTGTTTTTT,NA,TRBV9,TRBJ1-4,NA
CASSPRNEQFF,TGTGCCAGCAGTCCAAGAAATGAGCAGTTCTTC,NA,TRBV28,TRBJ2-1,NA
CSAGRNTGELFF,TGCAGCGCTGGGAGGAACACCGGGGAGCTGTTTTTT,NA,TRBV29-1,TRBJ2-2,NA